The 17 T cell receptor beta chains presented below share a single source sample, sequenced in a study of cytomegalovirus exposure and HLA in healthy donors. This PCR relied on a set of 60 Vbeta primers and 13 Jbeta primers. TCRdb's copy holds only in-frame clones and misses some; the assay was immunoSEQ multiplex PCR. The sample records more than 55,000 clones, roughly four fifths being singletons. What was sequenced was PBMCs. Every receptor here comes from a human donor in good health.

In this sample, this clone turned up a few times. The rearrangement links TRBV6-1 to TRBJ1-1, with D uncertain. Germline V gene sequence: CDR1 MNHNS, CDR2 SASEGT. The V and J ends lost 0 bases and 3 bases respectively, with 11 bases between them. The CDR3 covers 15 residues. CDR3 sequence: CASSEAAGGHTEAFF. The CDR3 bases are TGTGCCAGCAGTGAAGCCGCGGGCGGGCACACTGAAGCTTTCTTT.

The V and J genes are TRBV15 and TRBJ2-1; 7 nucleotides align to TRBD1. Germline V lookup: CDR1 LNHNV, CDR2 YYDKDF (reference sequence). CDR3 length: 19 residues. Losses at the gene ends were 0 bases for V and 2 bases for J; bases not matched to a gene: 13. This chain's CDR3 is CATSRDRFLVGGAYNEQFF. In DNA form, the CDR3 reads TGTGCCACCAGCAGAGATCGGTTTTTAGTAGGGGGCGCCTACAATGAGCAGTTCTTC. Variable domain in full (rest from reference TRBV15 and TRBJ2-1): DAMVIQNPRYQVTQFGKPVTLSCSQTLNHNVMYWYQQKSSQAPKLLFHYYDKDFNNEADTPDNFQSRRPNTSFCFLDIRSPGLGDTAMYLCATSRDRFLVGGAYNEQFFGPGTRLTVL.

The genes are TRBV27 and TRBJ1-2; 8 bases agree with TRBD1. CDR1 is MNHEY, CDR2 SMNVEV, per germline (reference sequence). This CDR3 has 15 amino acids. The trim removed 6 bases at V and 3 bases at J, leaving 9 bases unmatched. CDR3 loop: CASRDGTGIDYGYTF. The CDR3 DNA follows: TGTGCCAGCAGAGATGGGACAGGTATTGACTATGGCTACACCTTC.

This clone was recorded a few times. This chain connects TRBV12-5 to TRBJ1-2; D gene uncertain. Germline CDR1 and CDR2: LGHNT and FRNRAP. The V end was cut by 6 bases, the J end by 6 bases, with 11 bases between. CDR3 length equals 12 residues. For the CDR3, the DNA is TGTGCTAGTGGCCCTGTTATAGATGGCTACACCTTC. Residues: CASGPVIDGYTF.

This clone has just a few counts. The chain links TRBV15 to TRBJ2-5; maybe TRBD2 (5 bases). CDR3 length: 19 residues. Trimming removed 3 bases from V and 5 bases from J, with 28 bases in between. The germline V gene encodes CDR1 LNHNV and CDR2 YYDKDF (reference sequence). DNA for the CDR3: TGTGCCACCAGCAGTCCTGGCCCCTTTGGACTGCAGCGAGATGAGACCCAGTACTTC. Residues: CATSSPGPFGLQRDETQYF.

The chain employs TRBV27 and TRBJ2-5, with 8 bases aligning to TRBD1. After removal of 3 bases from V and 1 base from J, the junction contained 1 base not matched to a gene. The CDR3 covers 14 residues. Germline CDR1 and CDR2: MNHEY and SMNVEV (reference sequence). The CDR3 region is CASSLTGAQETQYF. CDR3 in DNA: TGTGCCAGCAGTTTGACAGGGGCCCAAGAGACCCAGTACTTC.

The chain links TRBV15 to TRBJ1-4; 7 bases are a match to TRBD1. CDR3 length: 15 residues. Germline lookup yields CDR1 LNHNV and CDR2 YYDKDF (reference sequence). V trimming: 4 bases; J trimming: 0 bases; junction bases outside the gene matches: 2. The CDR3 nucleotides read TGTGCCACCAGCAAAGGGACAGCAACTAATGAAAAACTGTTTTTT. Translating gives CATSKGTATNEKLFF.

The rearrangement joins TRBV10-3 to TRBJ1-2; no clear D gene. The CDR3 extends over 14 amino acids. Germline CDR1 and CDR2: ENHRY and SYGVKD. V gave up 9 bases and J gave up 7 bases, with 21 bases separating them. CDR3 loop: CAIFSPLDGPGYTF. The CDR3 coding sequence is TGTGCCATTTTTTCCCCCCTAGACGGCCCTGGCTACACCTTC.

The chain joins TRBV5-1 to TRBJ2-7; 7 nucleotides align to TRBD2. This CDR3 contains 14 residues. The ends lost 3 bases at V and 0 bases at J; junction bases unmatched: 3. The germline CDR1 and CDR2 sequences are SGHRS and YFSETQ. CDR3 region: CASSSRDYSYEQYF. The CDR3 coding sequence is TGCGCCAGCAGCTCCCGGGACTACTCCTACGAGCAGTACTTC.

The rearrangement uses TRBV18 and TRBJ2-5; D is perhaps TRBD1 (6 bases). The V gene's germline CDR1 is KGHSH and CDR2 LQKENI. V was cut by 6 bases and J by 0 bases, with 11 bases left in between. The length of the CDR3 is 14 residues. In DNA form, the CDR3 reads TGTGCCAGCTCGCCCCGGGACAACCAAGAGACCCAGTACTTC. This encodes CASSPRDNQETQYF.

The chain recombines TRBV30 with TRBJ2-7, with 9 bases aligning to TRBD2. Germline CDR1 and CDR2: GTSNPN and SVGIG (reference sequence). The CDR3 consists of 14 residues. After removal of 4 bases from V and 4 bases from J, the junction contained 8 bases not matched to a gene. The CDR3 reads CAWNIAGVGYEQYF. The CDR3 coding sequence is TGTGCCTGGAATATAGCGGGAGTAGGTTACGAGCAGTACTTC.

V is TRBV5-1 and J is TRBJ1-2, with D possibly matching TRBD1 (5 bases). The CDR3 runs to 17 residues. Germline CDR1 is SGHRS and CDR2 is YFSETQ. V dropped 2 bases and J dropped 4 bases, with 21 bases sitting between them. Here the CDR3 reads CASSLRTSQYTFYGYTF. Written as DNA, the CDR3 is TGCGCCAGCAGCTTAAGGACAAGCCAATATACCTTCTATGGCTACACCTTC.

This clone was seen only once. V and J are TRBV5-6 and TRBJ1-1; 9 bases agree with TRBD1. The CDR3 is 15 residues long. After removal of 0 bases from V and 3 bases from J, the junction contained 3 bases not matched to a gene. Germline assignment: CDR1 SGHDT and CDR2 YYEEEE. DNA for the CDR3: TGTGCCAGCAGCTTGGAGACAGGGGGGGACACTGAAGCTTTCTTT. Protein product: CASSLETGGDTEAFF.

The V call is TRBV19, the J call TRBJ1-4, with D perhaps matching TRBD1 (6 bases). V dropped 5 bases and J dropped 10 bases, with 17 bases sitting between them. This CDR3 has 14 amino acids. Germline V gives CDR1 LNHDA, CDR2 SQIVND (reference sequence). Written as DNA, the CDR3 is TGTGCCAGTAGTGTCGACAGGTCCCTGGGAAAACTGTTTTTT. It codes for CASSVDRSLGKLFF.

This chain uses TRBV18 with TRBJ2-1, with 9 bases matching TRBD1. V lost 0 bases, J lost 3 bases, and 3 bases stayed unmatched. The CDR3 consists of 16 residues. Germline assignment: CDR1 KGHSH and CDR2 LQKENI. CDR3 in amino acids: CASSPPGQGIYNEQFF. The CDR3 DNA sequence: TGTGCCAGCTCACCACCGGGACAGGGCATCTACAATGAGCAGTTCTTC. The full variable domain, completed using reference TRBV18 and TRBJ2-1, is NAGVMQNPRHLVRRRGQEARLRCSPMKGHSHVYWYRQLPEEGLKFMVYLQKENIIDESGMPKERFSAEFPKEGPSILRIQQVVRGDSAAYFCASSPPGQGIYNEQFFGPGTRLTVL.

The V gene is TRBV10-3, the J gene TRBJ2-7; 9 bases are shared with TRBD1. Germline V gene sequence: CDR1 ENHRY, CDR2 SYGVKD. This CDR3 is built from 15 residues. With 3 bases clipped from V and 7 bases from J, the junction kept 10 bases outside the gene matches. CDR3 amino acids: CAISDRTGDLGEQYF. In DNA form, the CDR3 reads TGTGCCATCAGTGATCGGACAGGGGACTTGGGAGAGCAGTACTTC.

This clone was observed a handful of times. This sequence joins TRBV14 and TRBJ2-5; D possibly corresponds to TRBD1 (6 bases). The better agreement between TRBJ2-7 and the DNA end casts doubt on the J call. CDR1 is SGHDN, CDR2 FVKESK, per germline. The CDR3 totals 16 residues. In DNA form, the CDR3 reads TGTGCCAGCAGCCAGTACACAGGGCCCGGTTTGGGCGAGCAGTACTTC. It translates to CASSQYTGPGLGEQYF.